The 30 T cell receptor beta chains given below trace back to one sample, sequenced in a study of cytomegalovirus exposure and HLA in healthy donors. Primers: 60 Vbeta forward and 13 Jbeta reverse. Sequenced by immunoSEQ multiplex PCR; TCRdb stores in-frame clones only, minus some. This table holds around 40,000 clones, approximately 72% found once. The sample consisted of PBMCs. These receptors all come from a woman aged 30 to 39 in good health and CMV-seronegative.

The chain has TRBV29-1 and TRBJ2-1, with 8 bases that match TRBD1. The CDR3 is 14 residues long. V was clipped by 1 base and J by 14 bases; unmatched bases: 13. The V gene's germline CDR1 is SQVTM and CDR2 ANQGSEA. The CDR3 loop is CSVEGDRGGRLEFF. DNA of the CDR3: TGCAGCGTTGAAGGAGACAGGGGAGGTAGGTTGGAGTTCTTC.

The V call is TRBV29-1, the J call TRBJ2-1; 11 bases map to TRBD2. This CDR3 has 14 amino acids. Germline loops: CDR1 SQVTM, CDR2 ANQGSEA. The J segment lost 8 bases and the V segment lost 5 bases, leaving 8 bases of the junction unmatched. CDR3 in DNA: TGCAGCGTTCATAGCGGGGGGGCGGTGGATGAGCAGTTCTTC. It codes for CSVHSGGAVDEQFF.

Here the CDR3 DNA reads TGTGCCAGCAGCTTTGACAGGGGCGACTATGGCTACACCTTC. Protein: CASSFDRGDYGYTF. The chain employs TRBV11-3 and TRBJ1-2; 8 nucleotides agree with TRBD1. The CDR3 runs to 14 residues. Trimming at V came to 3 bases and at J to 3 bases, leaving 3 bases not matched to a gene. Germline V lookup: CDR1 SGHNT, CDR2 YENEEA. Drawing the rest from reference TRBV11-3 and TRBJ1-2, the complete variable domain is EAGVVQSPRYKIIEKKQPVAFWCNPISGHNTLYWYLQNLGQGPELLIRYENEEAVDDSQLPKDRFSAERLKGVDSTLKIQPAELGDSAVYLCASSFDRGDYGYTFGSGTRLTVV.

The chain joins TRBV5-4 to TRBJ2-5; D gene uncertain. Germline V gene lookup returns CDR1 SGHNT and CDR2 YYREEE (reference sequence). V shed 3 bases and J shed 6 bases, with 6 bases lying between them. There are 11 residues in the CDR3. The CDR3 nucleotides read TGTGCCAGCAGCTCTCCCCAGACCCAGTACTTC. Protein product: CASSSPQTQYF.

V gene TRBV5-1 combines with J gene TRBJ1-4; D perhaps matches TRBD1 (6 bases). CDR3 length: 18 amino acids. The germline gives CDR1 SGHRS, CDR2 YFSETQ. V lost 4 bases and J 0 bases, leaving 19 bases between the germline ends. The CDR3 loop is CASSQLGPWTATNEKLFF. The DNA for the CDR3 is TGCGCCAGCAGCCAGTTGGGGCCCTGGACAGCAACTAATGAAAAACTGTTTTTT.

The V and J genes are TRBV27 and TRBJ1-1; D possibly corresponds to TRBD1 (6 bases). CDR3 length: 18 residues. V lost 0 bases and J 3 bases, leaving 20 bases between the germline ends. Germline CDR1 is MNHEY and CDR2 is SMNVEV (reference sequence). CDR3 nucleotide sequence: TGTGCCAGCAGTTTATCGGGGGAACAGGGCTGGGCGTACACTGAAGCTTTCTTT. This codes for CASSLSGEQGWAYTEAFF.

This chain links TRBV30 with TRBJ2-7, with D maybe TRBD1 (5 bases). This CDR3 contains 11 residues. V was pared by 1 base and J by 4 bases, with 5 bases between. Germline V gene data show CDR1 as GTSNPN and CDR2 as SVGIG (reference sequence). CDR3 sequence: CAWSGQYEQYF. The CDR3 DNA follows: TGTGCCTGGAGTGGACAGTACGAGCAGTACTTC.

The chain joins TRBV30 to TRBJ1-5; D remains unclear. The CDR3 length is 13 residues. Per germline, CDR1 GTSNPN and CDR2 SVGIG (reference sequence). V dropped 5 bases and J dropped 3 bases, with 11 bases sitting between them. DNA of the CDR3: TGTGCCTGGCAGACGGGAAACAATCAGCCCCAGCATTTT. Translating it yields CAWQTGNNQPQHF.

By share, this clone counts as medium-sized. The V gene is TRBV6-1, the J gene TRBJ2-1, with 9 bases fitting TRBD2. V shed 1 base, J shed 4 bases, and the junction held 2 bases outside the gene matches. The CDR3 spans 15 residues. CDR1 and CDR2 (germline): MNHNS, SASEGT. CDR3 nucleotides: TGTGCCAGCAGTGAAGACGCGGGGGGGTACAATGAGCAGTTCTTC. It translates to CASSEDAGGYNEQFF.

The chain employs TRBV2 and TRBJ2-7; 7 nucleotides match TRBD1. CDR3 length equals 12 residues. Trimming at V came to 1 base and at J to 9 bases, leaving 3 bases not matched to a gene. Germline assignment: CDR1 SNHLY and CDR2 FYNNEI. DNA of the CDR3: TGTGCCAGCAGTGAAGGACAGGGCAGGCAGTACTTC. Protein product: CASSEGQGRQYF.

This clone has a handful of counts. The rearrangement links TRBV27 to TRBJ1-4, with TRBD1 matching 7 bases. CDR1 and CDR2 (germline): MNHEY, SMNVEV (reference sequence). The CDR3 runs to 15 residues. Unmatched junction bases numbered 7, after V lost 5 bases and J lost 4 bases. CDR3 DNA sequence: TGTGCCAGCAGTACCATCTCAGGGGGTAATGAAAAACTGTTTTTT. As protein: CASSTISGGNEKLFF.

This clone occurred a few times. The chain is built from TRBV10-3 and TRBJ2-3; TRBD2 matches 7 bases. Germline assignment: CDR1 ENHRY and CDR2 SYGVKD. The CDR3 contains 16 residues. Trimming removed 3 bases from V and 3 bases from J; junction bases left unmatched: 9. CDR3 residues: CAISEPPGGATDTQYF. The CDR3 nucleotides are TGTGCCATCAGTGAACCTCCGGGAGGTGCAACAGATACGCAGTATTTT.

This clone was found once. The V call is TRBV5-1, the J call TRBJ2-7; D is perhaps TRBD1 (6 bases). Per the germline V gene, CDR1 is SGHRS and CDR2 is YFSETQ. V was shortened by 7 bases and J by 8 bases, with 16 bases between the two germline ends. The CDR3 has 12 residues. The CDR3 DNA follows: TGCGCCAGCGCCGGACAGCCGAGAAAGCAGTACTTC. Protein sequence: CASAGQPRKQYF.

As DNA, the CDR3 is TGCGCCAGCAGCAACAGCGGAAGCTCCTACGAGCAGTACTTC. Translation: CASSNSGSSYEQYF. V and J are TRBV5-1 and TRBJ2-7; the D gene is possibly TRBD2 (5 bases). Germline CDR1 and CDR2: SGHRS and YFSETQ. Trimming removed 4 bases at V and 0 bases at J, with 11 bases between. CDR3 size: 14 residues.

This sequence joins TRBV7-2 and TRBJ2-1, with 9 bases aligning to TRBD2. The CDR3 is 13 residues long. Germline CDR1 SGHTA, CDR2 FQGNSA. J was trimmed by 8 bases and V by 4 bases; bases with no gene match: 3. CDR3 nucleotide sequence: TGTGCCAGCAGCTGGACTAGCGACCATGAGCAGTTCTTC. Translated, it gives CASSWTSDHEQFF.

This clone was detected a few times. CDR3 residues: CASSRRAGANEAFF. DNA of the CDR3: TGTGCCAGCAGTCGCCGGGCAGGGGCTAATGAAGCTTTCTTT. This rearrangement joins TRBV27 to TRBJ1-1; weak D call: TRBD1 (6 bases). V was cut by 5 bases and J by 7 bases, with 17 bases left in between. The germline gives CDR1 MNHEY, CDR2 SMNVEV (reference sequence). This CDR3 has 14 residues.

This clone was detected only a few times. The CDR3 here is CASSQDLREYEQYF. The CDR3 DNA reads as TGTGCCAGCAGCCAAGATCTCCGGGAGTACGAGCAGTACTTC. The gene calls are TRBV4-2 and TRBJ2-7; perhaps TRBD2 as D (6 bases). The CDR3 spans 14 residues. Trimming cost V 0 bases and J 4 bases, with 10 bases left between them. Looked up from germline, CDR1 is LGHNA and CDR2 is YNFKEQ.

The chain links TRBV6-1 to TRBJ2-3, with a tentative D call TRBD2 (5 bases). The CDR3 is 15 amino acids. Germline V gives CDR1 MNHNS, CDR2 SASEGT. The germline V and J ends were trimmed by 7 bases and 2 bases, with 16 bases remaining between them. The CDR3 protein is CASINGITYTDTQYF. The CDR3 DNA sequence: TGTGCCAGCATCAACGGGATAACCTACACAGATACGCAGTATTTT.

This clone turned up a few times. The chain employs TRBV5-4 and TRBJ2-5; 9 bases are a match to TRBD1. J lost 4 bases, V lost 4 bases, and 20 bases had no gene match. From germline, CDR1 is SGHNT and CDR2 YYREEE (reference sequence). This CDR3 has 19 residues. The CDR3 DNA reads TGTGCCAGCAGCCCTGGGCCTACAGGGGGCGCGGGGAGTCGAGAGACCCAGTACTTC. This translates into CASSPGPTGGAGSRETQYF.

The rearrangement links TRBV6-1 to TRBJ2-1; a weak D match, TRBD1 (6 bases). The CDR3 extends over 15 amino acids. The germline V and J ends were trimmed by 4 bases and 10 bases, with 20 bases remaining between them. Germline V CDR1 and CDR2: MNHNS, SASEGT. In DNA form, the CDR3 reads TGTGCCAGCAGTGGTACAGGGTTATCAACTCCGGAGCAGTTCTTC. It specifies CASSGTGLSTPEQFF.

The CDR3 sequence is CAWSPFLTGGYNEQFF. In nucleotides, the CDR3 is TGTGCCTGGAGCCCCTTCCTGACGGGAGGGTACAATGAGCAGTTCTTC. The chain uses TRBV30 and TRBJ2-1, with 8 bases matching TRBD2. The length of the CDR3 is 16 residues. Germline trimming cut 3 bases from V and 4 bases from J; bases unmatched to any gene: 11. In germline, CDR1 is GTSNPN, CDR2 SVGIG (reference sequence).

This clone has just a few counts. V is TRBV28 and J is TRBJ2-3; possible D gene TRBD1, 5 bases. The CDR3 contains 15 residues. The V and J ends lost 6 bases and 2 bases respectively, with 15 bases between them. CDR1 is MDHEN and CDR2 is SYDVKM in the germline V gene. The CDR3 sequence is CASSQAQDTTDTQYF. The CDR3 nucleotides are TGTGCCAGCAGCCAAGCACAGGATACCACAGATACGCAGTATTTT.

The chain joins TRBV30 to TRBJ1-5, with 7 bases fitting TRBD1. This CDR3 has 16 amino acids. V dropped 3 bases and J dropped 1; count of bases not matched to a gene: 9. Germline V CDR1 and CDR2: GTSNPN, SVGIG (reference sequence). CDR3 nucleotides: TGTGCCTGGAGCGACAGGGAGTGGGAAAGCAATCAGCCCCAGCATTTT. Its protein product is CAWSDREWESNQPQHF.

The chain carries TRBV7-8 and TRBJ2-7; D unresolved. This CDR3 has 13 residues. The germline V gene encodes CDR1 SGHVS and CDR2 FQNEAQ. V lost 1 base and J lost 2, with 6 bases in between. The CDR3 here is CASSLGAPYEQYF. CDR3 DNA: TGTGCCAGCAGCTTAGGGGCCCCCTACGAGCAGTACTTC.

The gene calls are TRBV7-3 and TRBJ2-1; a possible D gene is TRBD1 (5 bases). The CDR3 runs to 12 residues. Germline V CDR1 and CDR2: SGHTA, FQGTGA. Trimming left V 2 bases short and J 8 bases short, with 7 bases between. The CDR3, as DNA: TGTGCCAGCAGCTTACAGGGCCATGAGCAGTTCTTC. Amino acid sequence: CASSLQGHEQFF.

The rearrangement uses TRBV10-3 and TRBJ1-2; 9 positions agree with TRBD1. The CDR3 length is 14 residues. Germline loops: CDR1 ENHRY, CDR2 SYGVKD. J lost 2 bases, V lost 6 bases, and 4 bases had no gene match. The CDR3 is CAIRPGTGNYGYTF. The CDR3 DNA reads TGTGCCATCAGGCCAGGGACAGGGAACTATGGCTACACCTTC.

This chain joins TRBV15 and TRBJ1-4, with D possibly being TRBD1 (5 bases). Germline values: CDR1 LNHNV, CDR2 YYDKDF (reference sequence). V was cut by 4 bases and J by 1 base, with 7 bases left in between. This CDR3 has 14 residues. The CDR3 loop is CATSTGVTNEKLFF. CDR3 DNA sequence: TGTGCCACCAGCACGGGGGTAACTAATGAAAAACTGTTTTTT.

This clone was seen just once. The CDR3: CAWSLQGDEKLFF. DNA for the CDR3: TGTGCCTGGAGTTTACAGGGGGATGAAAAACTGTTTTTT. This chain uses TRBV30 with TRBJ1-4; TRBD1 aligns across 8 bases. Germline V gives CDR1 GTSNPN, CDR2 SVGIG (reference sequence). The ends lost 2 bases at V and 6 bases at J; junction bases unmatched: 2. The CDR3 spans 13 residues. Using reference TRBV30 and TRBJ1-4 for the parts outside the CDR3, the full variable domain is SQTIHQWPATLVQPVGSPLSLECTVEGTSNPNLYWYRQAAGRGLQLLFYSVGIGQISSEVPQNLSASRPQDRQFILSSKKLLLSDSGFYLCAWSLQGDEKLFFGSGTQLSVL.

V and J are TRBV6-5 and TRBJ2-7; TRBD1 agrees at 8 bases. The germline V gene has CDR1 MNHEY and CDR2 SVGAGI. V gave up 4 bases and J gave up 3 bases; unmatched junction bases: 5. The CDR3 is 14 amino acids. In DNA, the CDR3 is TGTGCCAGCAGTTCTGGGGACAGGATCTACGAGCAGTACTTC. Translation gives CASSSGDRIYEQYF.

This clone occurred a few times. In DNA, the CDR3 is TGCGCCAGCAGCTCTGGACAGGGTTATGGCTACACCTTC. Translating gives CASSSGQGYGYTF. V and J are TRBV5-1 and TRBJ1-2; 8 bases are a match to TRBD1. V gave up 3 bases and J gave up 5 bases; unmatched junction bases: 3. CDR1 and CDR2 from the germline V gene are SGHRS and YFSETQ. CDR3 length: 13 residues. The full variable domain, completed using reference TRBV5-1 and TRBJ1-2, is KAGVTQTPRYLIKTRGQQVTLSCSPISGHRSVSWYQQTPGQGLQFLFEYFSETQRNKGNFPGRFSGRQFSNSRSEMNVSTLELGDSALYLCASSSGQGYGYTFGSGTRLTVV.